These T cell receptor beta chains were read from a single sample in a study of cytomegalovirus exposure and HLA in healthy donors. Method: immunoSEQ multiplex PCR; TCRdb's copy keeps in-frame clones and lacks some. The sample records under 200,000 clones, 78% being singletons. Sequences were obtained from PBMCs. These receptors came from a woman aged 25 to 39 in good health and CMV-seropositive. CDR3s include the opening cysteine and the closing phenylalanine or tryptophan. D genes are given only for firm matches. Clone size is shown for a subset of rows, as once, few, many or a class of expanded clone.

V: TRBV6-1
J: TRBJ1-4
size: NA
D: TRBD1
CDR3: CASGTGATNEKLFF
DNA: TGTGCCAGCGGGACAGGGGCAACTAATGAAAAACTGTTTTTT

V: TRBV6-5
J: TRBJ2-7
size: NA
D: TRBD1
CDR3: CASSASGTETYEQYF
DNA: TGTGCCAGCAGTGCCTCCGGGACAGAAACCTACGAGCAGTACTTC

V: TRBV2
J: TRBJ1-5
size: once
D: NA
CDR3: CASRSGILNQPQHF
DNA: TGTGCCAGCAGATCCGGGATACTCAATCAGCCCCAGCATTTT

V: TRBV7-9
J: TRBJ1-2
size: NA
D: NA
CDR3: CSSPSGRDGYTF
DNA: TGTTCCAGCCCAAGCGGACGAGATGGCTACACCTTC

V: TRBV18
J: TRBJ1-4
size: NA
D: TRBD1
CDR3: CASSPDRVNEKLFF
DNA: TGTGCCAGCTCACCCGACAGGGTAAATGAAAAACTGTTTTTT

V: TRBV27
J: TRBJ1-2
size: few
D: NA
CDR3: CASRGRVIGYTF
DNA: TGTGCCAGTCGAGGGAGGGTTATCGGCTACACCTTC

V: TRBV27
J: TRBJ2-1
size: NA
D: NA
CDR3: CASSFGQYNEQFF
DNA: TGTGCCAGCAGTTTCGGACAGTACAATGAGCAGTTCTTC

V: TRBV2
J: TRBJ2-7
size: once
D: NA
CDR3: CASTLSDEQYF
DNA: TGTGCCAGCACCTTATCGGACGAGCAGTACTTC

V: TRBV7-9
J: TRBJ2-5
size: NA
D: TRBD2
CDR3: CASSPGSSGQETQYF
DNA: TGTGCCAGCAGCCCAGGGTCTAGCGGTCAAGAGACCCAGTACTTC

V: TRBV10-3
J: TRBJ1-5
size: NA
D: NA
CDR3: CATSDGHNQPQHF
DNA: TGTGCCACCTCAGACGGACACAATCAGCCCCAGCATTTT

V: TRBV2
J: TRBJ2-5
size: NA
D: NA
CDR3: CASSEGDRVLAGVEETQYF
DNA: TGTGCCAGCAGTGAAGGGGACAGGGTGCTAGCGGGAGTCGAAGAGACCCAGTACTTC

V: TRBV4-1
J: TRBJ2-1
size: NA
D: TRBD2
CDR3: CASSQDPGLAGYNEQFF
DNA: TGCGCCAGCAGCCAAGACCCGGGACTAGCGGGTTACAATGAGCAGTTCTTC

V: TRBV20-1
J: TRBJ2-5
size: NA
D: NA
CDR3: CSARITGAQYF
DNA: TGCAGTGCTAGGATAACGGGGGCCCAGTACTTC

V: TRBV6-1
J: TRBJ1-1
size: NA
D: NA
CDR3: CASKDLNTEAFF
DNA: TGTGCCAGCAAAGACTTGAACACTGAAGCTTTCTTT

V: TRBV2
J: TRBJ2-7
size: NA
D: NA
CDR3: CASSPLLGQTYF
DNA: TGTGCCAGCAGTCCTCTCCTGGGCCAGACGTACTTC

V: TRBV5-4
J: TRBJ2-1
size: NA
D: TRBD2
CDR3: CAGGGLAGVDEQFF
DNA: TGTGCCGGAGGGGGACTAGCGGGAGTCGATGAGCAGTTCTTC

V: TRBV5-1
J: TRBJ2-1
size: NA
D: NA
CDR3: CASRGGQISNEQFF
DNA: TGCGCCAGCAGGGGGGGACAGATCAGCAATGAGCAGTTCTTC

V: TRBV5-1
J: TRBJ1-3
size: NA
D: NA
CDR3: CASSLNGGFSGNTIYF
DNA: TGCGCCAGCAGTCTGAACGGCGGCTTCTCTGGAAACACCATATATTTT

V: TRBV19
J: TRBJ2-3
size: NA
D: NA
CDR3: CASSPSGPTDTQYF
DNA: TGTGCCAGTAGTCCAAGCGGACCCACAGATACGCAGTATTTT

V: TRBV15
J: TRBJ2-1
size: few
D: TRBD2
CDR3: CATSTRRGGGHREQFF
DNA: TGTGCCACCAGCACCCGACGGGGGGGTGGCCATCGCGAGCAGTTCTTC

V: TRBV6-5
J: TRBJ2-7
size: few
D: TRBD2
CDR3: CASSPSSGRTYEQYF
DNA: TGTGCCAGCAGTCCCTCTAGCGGGCGTACCTACGAGCAGTACTTC

V: TRBV28
J: TRBJ1-4
size: NA
D: NA
CDR3: CASSLSGLGTNEKLFF
DNA: TGTGCCAGCAGTTTATCAGGGCTGGGGACTAATGAAAAACTGTTTTTT

V: TRBV19
J: TRBJ1-5
size: few
D: TRBD1
CDR3: CASIQGAFNQPQHF
DNA: TGTGCCAGTATACAGGGGGCCTTCAATCAGCCCCAGCATTTT

V: TRBV19
J: TRBJ2-7
size: NA
D: TRBD2
CDR3: CAINSGVYYEQYF
DNA: TGTGCCATTAATAGCGGGGTTTATTACGAGCAGTACTTC

V: TRBV25-1
J: TRBJ2-7
size: NA
D: NA
CDR3: CASSVNYEQYF
DNA: TGTGCCAGCAGTGTAAACTACGAGCAGTACTTC

V: TRBV18
J: TRBJ2-3
size: NA
D: NA
CDR3: CASSPTSWVTDTQYF
DNA: TGTGCCAGCTCACCCACTAGTTGGGTCACAGATACGCAGTATTTT

V: TRBV7-2
J: TRBJ2-7
size: NA
D: TRBD2
CDR3: CASSLAGGNEQYF
DNA: TGTGCCAGCAGCTTAGCCGGGGGGAACGAGCAGTACTTC

V: TRBV4-3
J: TRBJ1-4
size: NA
D: NA
CDR3: CASSHTDRANEKLFF
DNA: TGCGCCAGCAGCCACACGGACAGAGCTAATGAAAAACTGTTTTTT

V: TRBV6-5
J: TRBJ2-1
size: NA
D: TRBD2
CDR3: CASRNGRVNEQFF
DNA: TGTGCCAGCAGGAACGGGAGGGTGAATGAGCAGTTCTTC

V: TRBV11-2
J: TRBJ1-1
size: NA
D: NA
CDR3: CASSFNAETEAFF
DNA: TGTGCCAGCAGCTTTAACGCCGAGACTGAAGCTTTCTTT

V: TRBV10-3
J: TRBJ1-3
size: NA
D: NA
CDR3: CATHRDVDTIYF
DNA: TGTGCCACCCACCGGGATGTAGACACCATATATTTT